Given below is one TCR beta chain in context. No antigen is known for it. No clone much larger than this one lies a single base away; base qualities are absent. This specimen belongs to a study of CD4+ T cells in melanoma (dated 2022 in TCRdb). Study-level background: The study investigated neoantigen-specific CD4+ T cells in human melanoma. Broad study findings and their caveats: Diverse differentiation states were reported to be shown by neoantigen-specific CD4+ T cells in melanoma. The report described a correlation between neoantigen-specific CD4+ T cells and the function of CD8+ T cells, macrophages and B cells.

Donors were patients with melanoma. The library was built by means of the immunoSEQ multiplex PCR assay. TCRdb stores this immuneACCESS table with in-frame sequences only. Part of the clones is absent; in the studies checked, under half of the shortfall reflects unresolved V genes, and no reason is known for the rest. Across this sample there are more than 15,000 clones, with over 70% seen only once. The ten largest clonotypes hold under 5.5% of the sample. This TCR derives from a human donor with melanoma. Sequencing input: cells from a culture (not recorded whether cultured in vitro).

CDR3 loop: CASSPPGHPNSPLHF. The DNA reads as follows: TGTGCCAGCAGCCCCCCGGGACACCCGAATTCACCCCTCCACTTT. The chain was built from TRBV2 and TRBJ1-6; TRBD1 is a possible D gene, resting on 6 matching bases. Taken from the germline V gene, the CDR1 and CDR2 loops are SNHLY and FYNNEI. The CDR3 runs 15 amino acids, cysteine and phenylalanine included. The read is trimmed to its CDR3 DNA, 45 bases read in frame from base 1. The V end loses 6 bases and the J end loses 7 bases, and a stretch of 16 bases separates them.